This TCR beta chain was recorded in a study of cytotoxic CD8 clonotypes in ibrutinib-treated CLL. The protocol was immunoSEQ multiplex PCR, while the TCRdb copy is restricted to in-frame clones and leaves out a portion. The sample yields 55,000 to 85,000 clones, 90% seen once. Findings of the study overall: Sampling of sustained-remission and progressing patients occurred at differing times. Having risen at ibrutinib response, clonality had fallen back toward baseline by progression.

On this clone itself: The antigen is unknown.

This CDR3 contains 11 residues. The germline V gene has CDR1 MDHEN and CDR2 SYDVKM. The source is a human donor with chronic lymphocytic leukemia. The sample was PBMCs, taken after 12 months of ibrutinib treatment. This chain uses TRBV28 with TRBJ1-2; TRBD1 matches 7 bases. The CDR3 is CASGQIYGYTF. Written as DNA, the CDR3 is TGTGCATCGGGACAGATCTATGGCTACACCTTC.